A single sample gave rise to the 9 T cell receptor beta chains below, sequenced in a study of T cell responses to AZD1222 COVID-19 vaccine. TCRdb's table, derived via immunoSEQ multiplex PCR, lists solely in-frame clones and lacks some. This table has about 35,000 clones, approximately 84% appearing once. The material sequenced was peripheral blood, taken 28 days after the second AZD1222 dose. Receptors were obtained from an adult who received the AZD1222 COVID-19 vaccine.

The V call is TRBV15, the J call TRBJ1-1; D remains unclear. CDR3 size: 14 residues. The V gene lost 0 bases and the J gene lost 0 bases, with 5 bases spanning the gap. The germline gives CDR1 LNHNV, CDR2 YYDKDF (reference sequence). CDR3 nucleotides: TGTGCCACCAGCAGAGATCTTCTGAACACTGAAGCTTTCTTT. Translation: CATSRDLLNTEAFF.

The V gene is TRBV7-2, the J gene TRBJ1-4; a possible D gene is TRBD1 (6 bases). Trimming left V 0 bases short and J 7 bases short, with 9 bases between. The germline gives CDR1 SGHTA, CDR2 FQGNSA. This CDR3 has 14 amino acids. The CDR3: CASSLAGAREKLFF. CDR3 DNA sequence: TGTGCCAGCAGCTTAGCGGGGGCGCGTGAAAAACTGTTTTTT.

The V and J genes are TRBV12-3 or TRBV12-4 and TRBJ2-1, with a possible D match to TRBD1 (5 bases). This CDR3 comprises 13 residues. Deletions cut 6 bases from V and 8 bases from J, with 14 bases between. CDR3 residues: CASRRDLRDEQFF. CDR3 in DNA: TGTGCCAGCAGACGTGACCTCAGGGATGAGCAGTTCTTC.

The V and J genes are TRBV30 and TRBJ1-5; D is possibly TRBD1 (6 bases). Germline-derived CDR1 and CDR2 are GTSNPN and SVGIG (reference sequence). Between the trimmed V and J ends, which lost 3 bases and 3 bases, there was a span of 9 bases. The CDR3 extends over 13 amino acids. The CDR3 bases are TGTGCCTGGAGGGGGGGCATCAATCAGCCCCAGCATTTT. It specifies CAWRGGINQPQHF.

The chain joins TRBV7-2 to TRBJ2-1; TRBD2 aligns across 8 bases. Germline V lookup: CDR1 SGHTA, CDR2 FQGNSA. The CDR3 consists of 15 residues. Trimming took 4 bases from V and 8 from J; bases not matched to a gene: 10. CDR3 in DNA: TGTGCCAGCAGCTCACAGCGGGGGCACCAGGATGAGCAGTTCTTC. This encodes CASSSQRGHQDEQFF.

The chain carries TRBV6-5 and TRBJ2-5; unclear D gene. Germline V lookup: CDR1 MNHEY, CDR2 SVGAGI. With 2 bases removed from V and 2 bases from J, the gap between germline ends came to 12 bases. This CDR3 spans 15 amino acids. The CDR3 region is CASSYEVAAQETQYF. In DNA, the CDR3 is TGTGCCAGCAGTTACGAGGTGGCGGCACAAGAGACCCAGTACTTC.

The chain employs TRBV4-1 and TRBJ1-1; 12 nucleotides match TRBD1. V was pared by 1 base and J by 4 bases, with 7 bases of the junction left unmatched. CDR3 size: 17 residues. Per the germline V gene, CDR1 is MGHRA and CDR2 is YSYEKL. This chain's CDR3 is CASSQAGTGGSGTEAFF. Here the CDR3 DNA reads TGCGCCAGCAGCCAAGCCGGGACAGGGGGCTCGGGCACTGAAGCTTTCTTT.

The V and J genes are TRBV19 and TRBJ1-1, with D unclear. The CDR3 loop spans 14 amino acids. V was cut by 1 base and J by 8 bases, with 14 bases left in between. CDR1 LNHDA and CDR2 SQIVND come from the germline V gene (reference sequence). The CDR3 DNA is TGTGCCAGTAGTATAGGAGGGTACCTGCGCGAAGCTTTCTTT. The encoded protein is CASSIGGYLREAFF. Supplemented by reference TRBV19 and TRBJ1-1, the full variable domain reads DGGITQSPKYLFRKEGQNVTLSCEQNLNHDAMYWYRQDPGQGLRLIYYSQIVNDFQKGDIAEGYSVSREKKESFPLTVTSAQKNPTAFYLCASSIGGYLREAFFGQGTRLTVV.

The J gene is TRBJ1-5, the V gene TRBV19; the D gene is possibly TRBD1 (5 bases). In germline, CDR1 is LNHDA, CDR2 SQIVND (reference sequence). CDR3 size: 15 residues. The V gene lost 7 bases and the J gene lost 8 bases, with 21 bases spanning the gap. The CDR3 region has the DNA TGTGCCAGTATCGGGGGACGGAATGGAGATAAGCCCCAGCATTTT. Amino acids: CASIGGRNGDKPQHF.